These T cell receptor beta chains were read from a single sample in a study of blood T cell repertoires in COVID-19. This table comes from immunoSEQ multiplex PCR, and its TCRdb copy is limited to in-frame clones, with some not included. The data contain some 420,000 clones, more than 80% of them seen just once; the ten biggest clones take up more than 0.95%. The sequencing sample was made of PBMCs or T cells enriched from blood (not recorded which). These receptors were obtained from a man aged 25-40 years who had recovered from COVID-19. Each CDR3 is given with its conserved first and last residue. A D gene is named only where the DNA matches it firmly. A clone size is listed for some rows: how often the clone was seen (once, few, many), or a class if it is expanded.

v_call	j_call	d_call	clone_size	cdr3_nt	cdr3_aa
TRBV5-1	TRBJ2-3	TRBD1	-	TGCGCCAGCAGCTTGGGGGACAGAAGCACAGATACGCAGTATTTT	CASSLGDRSTDTQYF
TRBV6-6	TRBJ2-7	-	-	TGTGCCAGCAGTTACGGGCAGGGCGACGAGCAGTACTTC	CASSYGQGDEQYF
TRBV11-2	TRBJ1-2	-	-	TGTGCCAGCAGCTTGGGCGAGCACTATGGCTACACCTTC	CASSLGEHYGYTF
TRBV30	TRBJ1-2	TRBD1	-	TGTGCCTGGAGCCCCCGGGACAGAAGCTATGGCTACACCTTC	CAWSPRDRSYGYTF
TRBV10-3	TRBJ1-1	-	-	TGTGCCATCAGTGAGGGGGGAGGAACTGAAGCTTTCTTT	CAISEGGGTEAFF
TRBV12-5	TRBJ2-7	TRBD1	few	TGTGCTAGTGGTTTCACAGGGACAGGGGGCCTGAACGAGCAGTACTTC	CASGFTGTGGLNEQYF
TRBV7-8	TRBJ1-1	TRBD1	-	TGTGCCAGCAGCCGTGGACAGGGCCCATCCCAGGCTTTCTTT	CASSRGQGPSQAFF
TRBV29-1	TRBJ1-1	TRBD1	few	TGCAGCGTTGAAGTGACAGGGTGGCGCACTGAAGCTTTCTTT	CSVEVTGWRTEAFF
TRBV18	TRBJ1-4	TRBD1	-	TGTGCCAGCTCACCACCGCCCCCTGGACAGGGCGCTGAAAAACTGTTTTTT	CASSPPPPGQGAEKLFF
TRBV5-8	TRBJ1-1	TRBD1	once	TGTGCCAGCAGCTTTGTTCAGGGGGCTAACACTGAAGCTTTCTTT	CASSFVQGANTEAFF
TRBV10-3	TRBJ1-1	TRBD1	-	TGTGCCACGGACAGGGGAGACACTGAAGCTTTCTTT	CATDRGDTEAFF
TRBV11-3	TRBJ2-5	TRBD2	-	TGTGCCAGCAGCCCGGGGGGGGGACTAGCGGGTCCTTGGCCCCAGTACTTC	CASSPGGGLAGPWPQYF
TRBV25-1	TRBJ2-5	-	once	TGTGCCAGCAGTGAATTTAGCCTTGGGGAGACCCAGTACTTC	CASSEFSLGETQYF
TRBV30	TRBJ1-1	-	-	TGTGCCTGGAGGCAGGACAGTCCGGGGGCTTTCTTT	CAWRQDSPGAFF
TRBV10-3	TRBJ2-5	-	-	TGTGCCATCAGTGAATCGCGGGGTGGGGTTGAGACCCAGTACTTC	CAISESRGGVETQYF
TRBV28	TRBJ2-7	-	-	TGTGCCAGCAGTTCCAGGGATCACGAGCAGTACTTC	CASSSRDHEQYF
TRBV5-5	TRBJ1-1	TRBD1	-	TGTGCCAGCAGGACAGGGAGCACTGAAGCTTTCTTT	CASRTGSTEAFF
TRBV27	TRBJ2-7	-	once	TGTGCCAGCAGTTATAATATGGGACTGGGCGAGCAGTACTTC	CASSYNMGLGEQYF
TRBV7-2	TRBJ2-1	TRBD2	-	TGTGCCAGCAGCACCCGACTAGCCAACAATGAGCAGTTCTTC	CASSTRLANNEQFF
TRBV14	TRBJ2-5	-	-	TGTGCCAGCAGCCAAGGAGGCAGAGAGACCCAGTACTTC	CASSQGGRETQYF
TRBV5-6	TRBJ2-3	-	-	TGTGCCAGCAGCGGATACAGATTAAGCACAGATACGCAGTATTTT	CASSGYRLSTDTQYF
TRBV7-9	TRBJ2-7	TRBD1	-	TGTGCCAGCAGCCCAGGACAGGGGGTGACCTTTGAGCAGTACTTC	CASSPGQGVTFEQYF
TRBV4-1	TRBJ1-1	-	-	TGCGCCAGCAGCCAGGAAAGGGGAGGAGTGGTAGGAACTGAAGCTTTCTTT	CASSQERGGVVGTEAFF
TRBV5-1	TRBJ2-1	TRBD2	-	TGCGCCAGCAGCGTGACTAGCGGGAGGAATGAGCAGTTCTTC	CASSVTSGRNEQFF
TRBV30	TRBJ2-1	-	few	TGTGCCTGGGGAAGCGAGACTTTGAGGGATGAGCAGTTCTTC	CAWGSETLRDEQFF
TRBV9	TRBJ2-7	TRBD1	-	TGTGCCAGCAGCGCCGGGACAGACTACGAGCAGTACTTC	CASSAGTDYEQYF
TRBV24-1	TRBJ2-3	TRBD2	-	TGTGCCACCAGTGATTTGATGTCTAGCGGGAGCACAGATACGCAGTATTTT	CATSDLMSSGSTDTQYF
TRBV7-8	TRBJ2-6	-	-	TGTGCCAGCAGCTCCTACCGGTCTGGGGCCAACGTCCTGACTTTC	CASSSYRSGANVLTF
TRBV14	TRBJ2-2	TRBD1	-	TGTGCCAGCAGAGCCGGGACAGGGTCAATCGGGGAGCTGTTTTTT	CASRAGTGSIGELFF
TRBV21-1	TRBJ2-7	-	-	TGTGCCAGCAGCAAAAGAGGACAGACCTACGAGCAGTACTTC	CASSKRGQTYEQYF
TRBV5-5	TRBJ2-1	TRBD2	-	TGTGCCAGCAGCCTCCTTGGGGCGGGAGGGGGCAATGAGCAGTTCTTC	CASSLLGAGGGNEQFF
TRBV15	TRBJ2-6	TRBD2	-	TGTGCCACCAGCAGGGCGGGAGACTCTGGGGCCAACGTCCTGACTTTC	CATSRAGDSGANVLTF
TRBV28	TRBJ1-6	-	-	TGTGCCAGCAGTTTATTAGGGCGGTGGGGAGTAAATAATTCACCCCTCCACTTT	CASSLLGRWGVNNSPLHF
TRBV28	TRBJ2-7	TRBD2	-	TGTGCCAGCAACATAGCGGGAGGGCCATACGAGCAGTACTTC	CASNIAGGPYEQYF
TRBV5-4	TRBJ2-2	TRBD2	-	TGTGCCAGCAGCTCGGGACTAGCAGTCGGGGAGCTGTTTTTT	CASSSGLAVGELFF
TRBV5-1	TRBJ2-3	-	once	TGCGCCAGCAGCGACCCTTGGGGCCCGACCCGATACACAGATACGCAGTATTTT	CASSDPWGPTRYTDTQYF
TRBV2	TRBJ2-1	TRBD1	-	TGTGCCAGCAGTAAAGACAGGGGTTCCTACAATGAGCAGTTCTTC	CASSKDRGSYNEQFF
TRBV19	TRBJ1-2	TRBD1	-	TGTGCCAGTAGCCCGACAGGGTCTAACTATGGCTACACCTTC	CASSPTGSNYGYTF
TRBV23-1	TRBJ1-4	TRBD1	-	TGCGCCAGCAGTCAATGGGGACAGGGGCGCGGGAATGAAAAACTGTTTTTT	CASSQWGQGRGNEKLFF
TRBV6-5	TRBJ1-2	-	once	TGTGCCAGCAGTTACTCGATCAGGGGACCCGGGTATGGCTACACCTTC	CASSYSIRGPGYGYTF
TRBV19	TRBJ1-5	-	-	TGTGCCAGTAGTACCAACGGGGTCCAGCCCCAGCATTTT	CASSTNGVQPQHF
TRBV11-2	TRBJ1-3	-	-	TGTGCCAGCAGCTTAGACCAGGTTACTGGAAACACCATATATTTT	CASSLDQVTGNTIYF
TRBV3-1/TRBV3-2	TRBJ2-5	TRBD1	-	TGTGCCAGCAGCCACATCCCCCGACAGGGCCCGGAGACCCAGTACTTC	CASSHIPRQGPETQYF
TRBV18	TRBJ2-7	-	-	TGTGCCAGCTCACCACCACAGGGCTACGAGCAGTACTTC	CASSPPQGYEQYF